The 9 T cell receptor beta chains below come from one sample, sequenced in a study of T cells in Graves' hyperthyroidism and ophthalmopathy. Amplified TCR beta CDR3 regions came from RNA transcripts. Using the HTBI primer set, a first-round RT-PCR was run on the TCR CDR3. Each CDR3 protein gets one entry after TCRdb re-called the multiplex PCR reads with MiXCR. The top ten hold 55% to 60% of the sample, which has roughly 280,000 distinct CDR3 sequences, about 17% seen once. Sequencing was carried out using blood. These receptors came from a woman aged 55-69 years with Graves' ophthalmopathy.

This clonotype was observed once. This chain connects TRBV4-3 to TRBJ2-3; D gene ambiguous. V lost 0 bases and J lost 11, with 12 bases in between. CDR1 and CDR2 (germline): LGHNA, YSLEER. CDR3 length: 13 residues. CDR3 coding DNA: TGCGCCAGCAGCCAAGACTGGGCCGATCGGCAGTATTTT. It specifies CASSQDWADRQYF.

The chain has TRBV20-1 and TRBJ2-7; 13 bases map to TRBD2. Germline CDR1 reads DFQATT; CDR2 reads SNEGSKA (reference sequence). The CDR3 is made up of 15 amino acids. V lost 0 bases to trimming and J lost 6 bases; unmatched junction nucleotides: 5. CDR3 sequence: CSARDRRLAGGEQYF. As DNA, the CDR3 is TGCAGTGCTAGAGATAGGAGACTAGCGGGAGGCGAGCAGTACTTC.

This chain's CDR3 is CASSVGGQMNTEAFF. For the CDR3, the DNA is TGTGCCAGCAGCGTAGGAGGGCAGATGAACACTGAAGCTTTCTTT. This chain uses TRBV9 with TRBJ1-1, with no clear D. Trimming cost V 0 bases and J 0 bases, with 9 bases left between them. Per the germline V gene, CDR1 is SGDLS and CDR2 is YYNGEE. The length of the CDR3 is 15 residues.

The V and J genes are TRBV4-1 and TRBJ2-1; TRBD2 matches 8 bases. V dropped 3 bases and J dropped 0; count of bases not matched to a gene: 7. The CDR3 is 17 amino acids. CDR1 and CDR2 (germline): MGHRA, YSYEKL. The CDR3 coding sequence is TGCGCCAGCAGCCAGTCCAGCGGGAGAAGCTCCTACAATGAGCAGTTCTTC. It yields the protein CASSQSSGRSSYNEQFF.

This clonotype was found a few times. The V gene is TRBV3-1, the J gene TRBJ1-1; D not resolved. The CDR3 extends over 13 amino acids. V lost 0 bases, J lost 14 bases, and 16 bases lay in between. The germline V gene has CDR1 LGHDT and CDR2 YNNKEL (reference sequence). As DNA, the CDR3 is TGTGCCAGCAGCCAAGAATCGGCCGGGTCGAGGTTCTTT. Translation: CASSQESAGSRFF.

V is TRBV28 and J is TRBJ1-5; 7 nucleotides line up with TRBD1. V shed 4 bases and J 7 bases; nucleotides not matched to a gene: 16. Germline V gene sequence: CDR1 MDHEN, CDR2 SYDVKM. The CDR3 consists of 17 residues. CDR3 sequence reads: CASSSAGGRPQGQPQHF. The CDR3 DNA is TGTGCCAGCAGTTCCGCAGGGGGGCGACCGCAGGGGCAGCCCCAGCATTTT.

This clonotype was counted many times. The chain employs TRBV5-1 and TRBJ2-5; 10 nucleotides line up with TRBD2. The germline V gene encodes CDR1 SGHRS and CDR2 YFSETQ. This CDR3 has 16 residues. The trim removed 6 bases at V and 11 bases at J, leaving 19 bases unmatched. This CDR3 reads CASTPSGSSGRTRQYF. CDR3 nucleotide sequence: TGCGCCAGCACCCCCTCCGGGAGTAGCGGGAGGACCCGTCAGTACTTC. Complete variable domain (other parts from reference TRBV5-1 and TRBJ2-5): KAGVTQTPRYLIKTRGQQVTLSCSPISGHRSVSWYQQTPGQGLQFLFEYFSETQRNKGNFPGRFSGRQFSNSRSEMNVSTLELGDSALYLCASTPSGSSGRTRQYFGPGTRLLVL.

The chain links TRBV4-2 to TRBJ2-7; D unresolved. The CDR3 extends over 15 amino acids. The V and J ends lost 2 bases and 0 bases respectively, with 11 bases between them. Germline V gene data show CDR1 as LGHNA and CDR2 as YNFKEQ. CDR3 bases: TGTGCCAGCAGCCAAACGAACGGAGCCTCCTACGAGCAGTACTTC. Its protein product is CASSQTNGASYEQYF.

In its sample, this clonotype was seen many times. The V gene is TRBV28, the J gene TRBJ1-2; no clear D gene. V was pared by 4 bases and J by 6 bases, with 15 bases between. The CDR3 extends over 14 amino acids. Germline values: CDR1 MDHEN, CDR2 SYDVKM. The CDR3 protein is CASSSYQEGDGYTF. The CDR3 DNA follows: TGTGCCAGCAGTTCCTATCAGGAGGGAGATGGCTACACCTTC.